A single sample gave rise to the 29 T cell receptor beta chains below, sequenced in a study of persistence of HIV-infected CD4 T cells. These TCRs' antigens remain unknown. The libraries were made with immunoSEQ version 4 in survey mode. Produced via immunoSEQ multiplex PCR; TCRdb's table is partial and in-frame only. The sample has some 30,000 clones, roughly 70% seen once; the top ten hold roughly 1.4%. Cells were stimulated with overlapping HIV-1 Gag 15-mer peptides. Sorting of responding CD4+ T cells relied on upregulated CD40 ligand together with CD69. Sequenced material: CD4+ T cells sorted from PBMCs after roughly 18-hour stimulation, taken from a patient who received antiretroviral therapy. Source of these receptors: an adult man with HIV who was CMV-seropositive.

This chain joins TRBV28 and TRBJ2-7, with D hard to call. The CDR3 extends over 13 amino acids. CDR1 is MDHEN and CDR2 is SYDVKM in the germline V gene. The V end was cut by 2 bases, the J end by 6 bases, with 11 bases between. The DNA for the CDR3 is TGTGCCAGCAGTTTAGGTGGAGTGGGCGAGCAGTACTTC. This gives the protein CASSLGGVGEQYF. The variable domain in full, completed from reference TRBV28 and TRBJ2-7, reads DVKVTQSSRYLVKRTGEKVFLECVQDMDHENMFWYRQDPGLGLRLIYFSYDVKMKEKGDIPEGYSVSREKKERFSLILESASTNQTSMYLCASSLGGVGEQYFGPGTRLTVT.

CDR3 loop: CATSDLRFGGTDTQYF. As DNA, the CDR3 is TGTGCCACCAGTGATTTGCGTTTTGGGGGTACAGATACGCAGTATTTT. V usage is TRBV24-1 and J usage is TRBJ2-3; D might be TRBD1 or TRBD2, each matching 5 bases. The CDR3 has 16 residues. V dropped 0 bases and J dropped 3 bases, with 12 bases sitting between them. CDR1 KGHDR and CDR2 SFDVKD come from the germline V gene.

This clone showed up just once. The CDR3 is CASSLGALAGGNEQFF. The DNA of the CDR3 is TGTGCCAGCAGCTTGGGCGCTTTAGCGGGGGGGAATGAGCAGTTCTTC. The rearrangement joins TRBV5-4 to TRBJ2-1; 11 bases are a match to TRBD2. Germline CDR1 SGHNT, CDR2 YYREEE (reference sequence). The CDR3 runs to 16 residues. With 0 bases clipped from V and 7 bases from J, the junction kept 6 bases outside the gene matches.

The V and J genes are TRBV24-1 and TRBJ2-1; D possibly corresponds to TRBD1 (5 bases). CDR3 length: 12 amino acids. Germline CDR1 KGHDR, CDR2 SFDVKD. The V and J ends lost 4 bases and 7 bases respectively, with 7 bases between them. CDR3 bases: TGTGCCACCAGTGAAGGGGCAAATGAGCAGTTCTTC. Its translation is CATSEGANEQFF.

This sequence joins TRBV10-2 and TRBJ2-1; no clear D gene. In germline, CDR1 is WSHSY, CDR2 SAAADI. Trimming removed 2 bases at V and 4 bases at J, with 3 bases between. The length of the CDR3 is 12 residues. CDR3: CASSEVYNEQFF. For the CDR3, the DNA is TGCGCCAGCAGTGAGGTTTACAATGAGCAGTTCTTC.

The CDR3 DNA reads TGTGCCAGCAGTTTATCCGCACGGAGGGAACTTAATTCACCCCTCCACTTT. This translates into CASSLSARRELNSPLHF. The chain recombines TRBV27 with TRBJ1-6; D not resolved. Germline V gene sequence: CDR1 MNHEY, CDR2 SMNVEV (reference sequence). Trimming pared 0 bases from V and 6 bases from J, leaving 15 bases between. The CDR3 extends over 17 amino acids.

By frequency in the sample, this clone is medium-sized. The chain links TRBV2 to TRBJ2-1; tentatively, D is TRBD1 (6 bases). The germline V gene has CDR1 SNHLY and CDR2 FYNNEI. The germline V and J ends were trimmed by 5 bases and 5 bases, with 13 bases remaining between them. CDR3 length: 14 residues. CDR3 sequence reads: CASSQGMGDNEQFF. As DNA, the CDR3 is TGTGCCAGCAGTCAGGGGATGGGGGACAATGAGCAGTTCTTC.

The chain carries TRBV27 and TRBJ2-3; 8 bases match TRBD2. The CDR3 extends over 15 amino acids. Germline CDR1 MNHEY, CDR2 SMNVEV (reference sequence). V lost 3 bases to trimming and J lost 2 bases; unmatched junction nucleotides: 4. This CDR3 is CASSFGRGDTDTQYF. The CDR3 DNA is TGTGCCAGCAGTTTCGGGCGGGGGGACACAGATACGCAGTATTTT.

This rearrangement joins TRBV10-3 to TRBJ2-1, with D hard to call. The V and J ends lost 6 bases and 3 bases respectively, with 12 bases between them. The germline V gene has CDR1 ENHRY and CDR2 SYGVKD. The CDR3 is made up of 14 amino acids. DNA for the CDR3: TGTGCCATCAGCCCCAAGGACCTCTACAATGAGCAGTTCTTC. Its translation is CAISPKDLYNEQFF.

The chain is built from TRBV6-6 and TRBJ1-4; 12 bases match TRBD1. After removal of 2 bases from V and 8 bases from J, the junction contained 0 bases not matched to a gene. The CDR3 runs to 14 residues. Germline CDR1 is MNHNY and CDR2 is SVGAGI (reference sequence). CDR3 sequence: CASSYGTGGEKLFF. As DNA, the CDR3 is TGTGCCAGCAGTTACGGGACAGGGGGCGAAAAACTGTTTTTT.

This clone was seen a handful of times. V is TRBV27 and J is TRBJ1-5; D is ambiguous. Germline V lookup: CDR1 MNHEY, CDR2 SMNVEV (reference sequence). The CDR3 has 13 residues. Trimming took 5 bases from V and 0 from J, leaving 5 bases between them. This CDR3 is CASSDYSNQPQHF. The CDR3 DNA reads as TGTGCCAGCAGTGATTATAGCAATCAGCCCCAGCATTTT.

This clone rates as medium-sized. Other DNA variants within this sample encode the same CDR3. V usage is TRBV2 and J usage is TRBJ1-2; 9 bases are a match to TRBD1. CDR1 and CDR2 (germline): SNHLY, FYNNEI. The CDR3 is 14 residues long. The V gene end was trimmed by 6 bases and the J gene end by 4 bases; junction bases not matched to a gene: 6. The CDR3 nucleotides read TGTGCCAGCAGGTTTCGGGACAGGGTCTATGGCTACACCTTC. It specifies CASRFRDRVYGYTF. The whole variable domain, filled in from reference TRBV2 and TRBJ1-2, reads EPEVTQTPSHQVTQMGQEVILRCVPISNHLYFYWYRQILGQKVEFLVSFYNNEISEKSEIFDDQFSVERPDGSNFTLKIRSTKLEDSAMYFCASRFRDRVYGYTFGSGTRLTVV.

This chain's CDR3 is CASSSGEKLFF. The CDR3 DNA is TGTGCCAGCAGCTCAGGGGAAAAACTGTTTTTT. The chain is built from TRBV12-3 or TRBV12-4 and TRBJ1-4, with D perhaps TRBD1 (5 bases). This CDR3 spans 11 amino acids. V lost 6 bases and J 8 bases, leaving 7 bases between the germline ends.

For the CDR3, the DNA is TGTGCCAGCAGCCAAAGGTGGGGCACCCCCGGCACTGAAGCTTTCTTT. Translation gives CASSQRWGTPGTEAFF. This chain uses TRBV4-2 with TRBJ1-1; D may be TRBD1 (5 bases). Germline V gene lookup returns CDR1 LGHNA and CDR2 YNFKEQ. V was trimmed by 2 bases and J by 4 bases, leaving 17 bases between them. There are 16 residues in the CDR3.

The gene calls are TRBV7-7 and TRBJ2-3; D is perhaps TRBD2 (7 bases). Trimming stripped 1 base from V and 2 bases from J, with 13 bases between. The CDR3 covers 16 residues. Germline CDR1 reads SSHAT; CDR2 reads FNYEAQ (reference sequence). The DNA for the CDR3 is TGTGCCAGCAGCTTAGGACGGGGGGCCCACACAGATACGCAGTATTTT. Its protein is CASSLGRGAHTDTQYF.

The CDR3 reads CASKNGVTTEAFF. CDR3 bases: TGTGCCAGTAAGAACGGGGTGACCACTGAAGCTTTCTTT. This chain links TRBV19 with TRBJ1-1; D ambiguous. Per the germline V gene, CDR1 is LNHDA and CDR2 is SQIVND (reference sequence). The CDR3 is 13 residues long. V was cut by 7 bases and J by 4 bases, with 13 bases left in between.

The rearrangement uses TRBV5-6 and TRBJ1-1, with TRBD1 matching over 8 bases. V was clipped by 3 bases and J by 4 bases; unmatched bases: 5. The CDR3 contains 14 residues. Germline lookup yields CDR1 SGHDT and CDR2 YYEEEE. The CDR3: CASSSRGRGTEAFF. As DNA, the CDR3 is TGTGCCAGCAGCTCCAGGGGGCGCGGCACTGAAGCTTTCTTT.

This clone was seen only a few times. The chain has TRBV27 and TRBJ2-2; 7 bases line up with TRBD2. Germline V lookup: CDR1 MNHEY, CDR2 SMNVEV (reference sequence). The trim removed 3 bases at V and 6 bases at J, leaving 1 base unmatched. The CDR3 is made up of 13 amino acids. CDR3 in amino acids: CASSLGRAGELFF. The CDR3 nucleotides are TGTGCCAGCAGTTTGGGGAGGGCCGGGGAGCTGTTTTTT.

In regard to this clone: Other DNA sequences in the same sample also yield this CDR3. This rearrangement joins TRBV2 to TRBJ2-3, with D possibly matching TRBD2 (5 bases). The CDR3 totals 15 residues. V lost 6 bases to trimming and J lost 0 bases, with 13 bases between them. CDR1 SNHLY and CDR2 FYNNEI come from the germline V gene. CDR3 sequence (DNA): TGTGCCAGCAGCTGGACTGAACCTAGCACAGATACGCAGTATTTT. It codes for CASSWTEPSTDTQYF.

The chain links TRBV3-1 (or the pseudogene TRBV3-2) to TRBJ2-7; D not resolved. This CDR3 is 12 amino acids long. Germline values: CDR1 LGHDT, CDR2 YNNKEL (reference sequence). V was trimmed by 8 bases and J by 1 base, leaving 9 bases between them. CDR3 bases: TGTGCCAGCCAGGCGCGTTCCTACGAGCAGTACTTC. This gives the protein CASQARSYEQYF.

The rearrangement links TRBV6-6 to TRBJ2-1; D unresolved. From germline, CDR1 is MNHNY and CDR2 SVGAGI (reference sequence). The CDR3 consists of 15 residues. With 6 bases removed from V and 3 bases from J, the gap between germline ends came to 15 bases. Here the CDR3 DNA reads TGTGCCAGCAGCCCTGGACCCCAGCACTACAATGAGCAGTTCTTC. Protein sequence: CASSPGPQHYNEQFF.

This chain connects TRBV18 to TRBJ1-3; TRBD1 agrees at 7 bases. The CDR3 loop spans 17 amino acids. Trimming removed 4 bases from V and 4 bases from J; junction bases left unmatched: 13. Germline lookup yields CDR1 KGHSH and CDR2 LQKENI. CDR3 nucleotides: TGTGCCAGCTCACTCACCGCGACAGGGATTTCGGGAAACACCATATATTTT. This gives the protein CASSLTATGISGNTIYF.

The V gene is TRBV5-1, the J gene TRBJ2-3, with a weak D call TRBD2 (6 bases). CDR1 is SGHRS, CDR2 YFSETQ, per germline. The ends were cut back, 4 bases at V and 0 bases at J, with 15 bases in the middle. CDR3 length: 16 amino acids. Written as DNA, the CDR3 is TGCGCCAGCAGCGACTTGGGGAGGAAAAGCACAGATACGCAGTATTTT. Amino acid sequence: CASSDLGRKSTDTQYF.

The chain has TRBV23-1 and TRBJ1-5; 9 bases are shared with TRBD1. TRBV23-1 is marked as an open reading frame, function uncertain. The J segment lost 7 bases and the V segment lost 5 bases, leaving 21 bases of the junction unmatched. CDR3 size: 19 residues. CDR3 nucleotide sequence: TGCGCCAGCAGTTTCCCTCCGGGACAGGGATCGGTGAAAATCCAGCCCCAGCATTTT. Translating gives CASSFPPGQGSVKIQPQHF.

CDR3 sequence (DNA): TGCGCCAGCAGCTCGAGACAAACCTCAGATACGCAGTATTTT. Its translation is CASSSRQTSDTQYF. V and J are TRBV5-1 and TRBJ2-3; D ambiguous. The CDR3 runs 14 residues. V was shortened by 3 bases and J by 4 bases, with 12 bases between the two germline ends. Germline V gives CDR1 SGHRS, CDR2 YFSETQ.

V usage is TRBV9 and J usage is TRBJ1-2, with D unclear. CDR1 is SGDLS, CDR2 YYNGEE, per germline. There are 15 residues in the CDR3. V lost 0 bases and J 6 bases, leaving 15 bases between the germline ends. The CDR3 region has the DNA TGTGCCAGCAGCGTAGAGGTTGGGAAGATTCATGGCTACACCTTC. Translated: CASSVEVGKIHGYTF.

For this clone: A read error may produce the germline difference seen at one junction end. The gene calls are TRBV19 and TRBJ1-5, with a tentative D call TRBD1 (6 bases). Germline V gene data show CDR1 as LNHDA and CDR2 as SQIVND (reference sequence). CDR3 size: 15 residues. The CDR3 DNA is TGTGCCAGTACTATAGACCGGGACACCTATCAGCCCCAGCATTTT. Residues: CASTIDRDTYQPQHF. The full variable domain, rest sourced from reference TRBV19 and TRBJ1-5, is DGGITQSPKYLFRKEGQNVTLSCEQNLNHDAMYWYRQDPGQGLRLIYYSQIVNDFQKGDIAEGYSVSREKKESFPLTVTSAQKNPTAFYLCASTIDRDTYQPQHFGDGTRLSIL.

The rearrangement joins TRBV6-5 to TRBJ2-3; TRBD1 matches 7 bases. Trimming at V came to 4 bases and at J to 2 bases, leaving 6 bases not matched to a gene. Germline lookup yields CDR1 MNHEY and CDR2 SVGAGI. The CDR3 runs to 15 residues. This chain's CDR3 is CASSSGQAITDTQYF. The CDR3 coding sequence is TGTGCCAGCAGTTCTGGACAGGCTATCACAGATACGCAGTATTTT.

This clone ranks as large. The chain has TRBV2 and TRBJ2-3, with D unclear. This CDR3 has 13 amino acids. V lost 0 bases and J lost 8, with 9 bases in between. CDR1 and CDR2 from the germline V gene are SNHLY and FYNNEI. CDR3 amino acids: CASSEAPIGTQYF. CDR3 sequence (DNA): TGTGCCAGCAGTGAAGCCCCGATTGGTACGCAGTATTTT.